Listed here are 19 T cell receptor beta chains from one sample, sequenced in a study of blood T cell repertoires in COVID-19. Profiling relied on immunoSEQ multiplex PCR, and the TCRdb table lists in-frame clones only, not all of them. This sample has 290,000 or so clones; around nine tenths occur once, and the top ten carry 1.3%. Source material: peripheral blood. Every receptor here comes from a man between 65 and 79 years old with acute or convalescent COVID-19.

The rearrangement links TRBV6-5 to TRBJ2-2, with TRBD1 identical over 8 bases. The J segment lost 5 bases and the V segment lost 10 bases, leaving 9 bases of the junction unmatched. The germline V gene has CDR1 MNHEY and CDR2 SVGAGI. The CDR3 is 14 residues long. CDR3 region: CATTDRGLTGELFF. DNA for the CDR3: TGTGCCACAACCGACAGGGGATTAACCGGGGAGCTGTTTTTT.

This clone turned up a few times. This chain uses TRBV12-5 with TRBJ2-3; 7 bases map to TRBD2. The junction had 9 bases not matched to a gene; V was cut back by 6 bases and J by 0 bases. This CDR3 region has 16 residues. CDR1 is LGHNT, CDR2 FRNRAP, per germline. The DNA for the CDR3 is TGTGCTAGTGGGCCCCGTGGGGGGGAAAGCACAGATACGCAGTATTTT. It encodes CASGPRGGESTDTQYF. Supplemented by reference TRBV12-5 and TRBJ2-3, the full variable domain reads DARVTQTPRHKVTEMGQEVTMRCQPILGHNTVFWYRQTMMQGLELLAYFRNRAPLDDSGMPKDRFSAEMPDATLATLKIQPSEPRDSAVYFCASGPRGGESTDTQYFGPGTRLTVL.

V and J are TRBV5-1 and TRBJ1-2, with a weak D call TRBD1 (5 bases). V was shortened by 1 base and J by 2 bases, with 9 bases between the two germline ends. The CDR3 extends over 14 amino acids. Germline V gives CDR1 SGHRS, CDR2 YFSETQ. DNA of the CDR3: TGCGCCAGCAGCTTGCGGGCAGGGAACTATGGCTACACCTTC. It yields the protein CASSLRAGNYGYTF.

V usage is TRBV19 and J usage is TRBJ2-1; 9 nucleotides match TRBD2. CDR1 and CDR2 (germline): LNHDA, SQIVND (reference sequence). V gave up 4 bases and J gave up 9 bases; unmatched junction bases: 13. This CDR3 is 16 amino acids long. The CDR3 spells CASSTRGRAGMSEQFF. In nucleotides, the CDR3 is TGTGCCAGTAGTACCCGCGGGAGGGCCGGAATGAGTGAGCAGTTCTTC.

The rearrangement uses TRBV19 and TRBJ1-5; D is unresolved. V lost 0 bases and J lost 4, with 13 bases in between. Germline lookup yields CDR1 LNHDA and CDR2 SQIVND (reference sequence). The CDR3 is 16 residues long. The CDR3 protein is CASSIDQRVRNQPQHF. CDR3 nucleotides: TGTGCCAGTAGTATAGATCAACGGGTACGTAATCAGCCCCAGCATTTT.

The chain combines TRBV4-2 with TRBJ2-7; 7 nucleotides match TRBD2. The CDR3 extends over 15 amino acids. The germline V gene has CDR1 LGHNA and CDR2 YNFKEQ. The trim removed 0 bases at V and 4 bases at J, leaving 6 bases unmatched. CDR3 in DNA: TGTGCCAGCAGCCAAGAGTGGGGGGGATATTACGAGCAGTACTTC. Protein sequence: CASSQEWGGYYEQYF.

The J gene is TRBJ2-7, the V gene TRBV18, with 8 bases identical to TRBD1. Trimming removed 1 base from V and 6 bases from J; junction bases left unmatched: 5. The CDR3 is made up of 14 amino acids. The V gene's germline CDR1 is KGHSH and CDR2 LQKENI. DNA for the CDR3: TGTGCCAGCTCACCACAGACAGGGGATGGCGAGCAGTACTTC. This codes for CASSPQTGDGEQYF.

This clone was seen only once. The chain carries TRBV29-1 and TRBJ2-1; D call uncertain. V lost 4 bases, J lost 5 bases, and 12 bases lay in between. There are 13 residues in the CDR3. Germline V gene lookup returns CDR1 SQVTM and CDR2 ANQGSEA. CDR3 sequence (DNA): TGCAGCGTTGGGGCTGGGCCCGACAATGAGCAGTTCTTC. The encoded protein is CSVGAGPDNEQFF.

The rearrangement joins TRBV6-5 to TRBJ2-5, with TRBD2 matching over 8 bases. Germline CDR1 MNHEY, CDR2 SVGAGI. The CDR3 has 15 amino acids. Germline trimming cut 6 bases from V and 2 bases from J; bases unmatched to any gene: 8. The CDR3 is CASRTSEHLQETQYF. Written as DNA, the CDR3 is TGTGCCAGCAGGACTAGCGAGCATCTTCAAGAGACCCAGTACTTC.

The gene calls are TRBV5-1 and TRBJ2-3; 8 nucleotides align to TRBD2. CDR1 is SGHRS and CDR2 is YFSETQ in the germline V gene. The V segment lost 4 bases and the J segment 2 bases; nucleotides outside the gene matches: 9. CDR3 length: 16 residues. In DNA, the CDR3 is TGCGCCAGCAGCAGCCGAGGGCGGGGGGCCACAGATACGCAGTATTTT. It translates to CASSSRGRGATDTQYF.

The chain uses TRBV27 and TRBJ2-2; perhaps TRBD1 as D (6 bases). Looked up from germline, CDR1 is MNHEY and CDR2 is SMNVEV (reference sequence). CDR3 length equals 15 residues. Trimming cost V 5 bases and J 0 bases, with 10 bases left between them. CDR3 nucleotides: TGTGCCAGCAGTGGGGGCTGGGCGAACACCGGGGAGCTGTTTTTT. This encodes CASSGGWANTGELFF.

The rearrangement links TRBV6-5 to TRBJ1-3; a weak D match, TRBD1 (6 bases). V lost 6 bases to trimming and J lost 4 bases, with 13 bases between them. This CDR3 is 14 amino acids long. Germline V gives CDR1 MNHEY, CDR2 SVGAGI. Here the CDR3 DNA reads TGTGCCAGCAGAACAGGGTCCGTCGGAAACACCATATATTTT. It specifies CASRTGSVGNTIYF.

The rearrangement joins TRBV6-1 to TRBJ1-5; TRBD1 matches at 9 bases. The CDR3 has 16 residues. Trimming took 3 bases from V and 0 from J; bases not matched to a gene: 3. The germline V gene has CDR1 MNHNS and CDR2 SASEGT. CDR3 in amino acids: CASSERQGGSNQPQHF. CDR3 coding DNA: TGTGCCAGCAGTGAGAGACAGGGGGGTAGCAATCAGCCCCAGCATTTT.

The chain employs TRBV10-3 and TRBJ2-1; possibly TRBD2 for D (6 bases). Germline-derived CDR1 and CDR2 are ENHRY and SYGVKD. CDR3 size: 13 residues. The V end was cut by 10 bases, the J end by 9 bases, with 19 bases between. This CDR3 is CATGGTGQSEQFF. CDR3 DNA: TGTGCCACTGGGGGGACGGGTCAAAGTGAGCAGTTCTTC.

The chain links TRBV10-3 to TRBJ2-2; 9 nucleotides line up with TRBD1. J lost 1 base, V lost 4 bases, and 7 bases had no gene match. This CDR3 is built from 17 residues. Germline V gene lookup returns CDR1 ENHRY and CDR2 SYGVKD. For the CDR3, the DNA is TGTGCCATCAGTGTTGGAACAGGGGGCGGGAACACCGGGGAGCTGTTTTTT. Translation gives CAISVGTGGGNTGELFF.

The chain joins TRBV6-5 to TRBJ1-2; D is unresolved. This CDR3 region has 14 residues. V was cut by 0 bases and J by 8 bases, with 13 bases left in between. Germline V gives CDR1 MNHEY, CDR2 SVGAGI. CDR3 region: CASSYSDNSSGYTF. The CDR3 region has the DNA TGTGCCAGCAGTTACTCCGATAATTCTAGCGGCTACACCTTC.

V and J are TRBV6-5 and TRBJ1-6; D uncertain. V was cut by 6 bases and J by 6 bases, with 12 bases left in between. The length of the CDR3 is 14 residues. Germline loops: CDR1 MNHEY, CDR2 SVGAGI. As DNA, the CDR3 is TGTGCCAGCAGCCCGTACGGGATTAATTCACCCCTCCACTTT. Protein product: CASSPYGINSPLHF.

The chain carries TRBV3-1 (or the pseudogene TRBV3-2) and TRBJ2-7; D not certain. Germline loops: CDR1 LGHDT, CDR2 YNNKEL (reference sequence). Trimming left V 4 bases short and J 0 bases short, with 7 bases between. CDR3 length equals 13 residues. DNA of the CDR3: TGTGCCAGCAGCCGGGCAGGCTCCTACGAGCAGTACTTC. Translation gives CASSRAGSYEQYF.

The rearrangement uses TRBV29-1 and TRBJ2-4; D is ambiguous. The germline V and J ends were trimmed by 2 bases and 0 bases, with 11 bases remaining between them. CDR3 length: 15 amino acids. CDR1 SQVTM and CDR2 ANQGSEA come from the germline V gene. CDR3 DNA sequence: TGCAGCGTTGAAACGGTAGCCCTAGCCAAAAACATTCAGTACTTC. Its translation: CSVETVALAKNIQYF.